This TCR beta chain is drawn from a study of blood T cell repertoires in COVID-19. Per the original methods: Nucleated cell number was recorded as an estimate derived from reference gene primer amplification. Clones were read by immunoSEQ multiplex PCR, and TCRdb kept only the in-frame ones, dropping some. For V, J and clone size, that table is used; D and trimming come from the DNA. The sample yields 430,000 or so clones, 70% to 90% seen once. J lost 6 bases, V lost 4 bases, and 7 bases had no gene match. The CDR3 is 14 residues long. Germline CDR1 and CDR2: SQVTM and ANQGSEA. This clone has just one count.

Sample: PBMCs or T cells enriched from blood (not recorded which). The rearrangement uses TRBV29-1 and TRBJ2-1; 9 positions agree with TRBD2. This receptor was identified in a woman in her forties who had recovered from COVID-19. The CDR3 DNA sequence: TGCAGCGTTGTGGGGGCTAGCGGGGTCAATGAGCAGTTCTTC. It specifies CSVVGASGVNEQFF.